What follows is one TCR beta chain and its context. Its antigen is unknown. These data are taken from a study of cytotoxic CD8 clonotypes in ibrutinib-treated CLL. Findings of the study overall: Clonality correlated strongly with circulating CD8+ T cells and exceeded age-matched healthy donors at baseline.

V dropped 3 bases and J dropped 7 bases, with 13 bases sitting between them. The CDR3 consists of 13 residues. The germline V gene encodes CDR1 MDHEN and CDR2 SYDVKM. Only in-frame clones appear in the TCRdb table, and some are missing; sequencing was by immunoSEQ multiplex PCR. The sample lists approximately 190,000 clones, about four fifths occurring once. Sequences were derived from PBMCs, sampled after 12 months of ibrutinib treatment. This chain joins TRBV28 and TRBJ2-7; possible D gene TRBD1, 5 bases. The clonotype originates from a human donor with chronic lymphocytic leukemia. The CDR3 region is CASSLGHQREQYF. The CDR3 nucleotides read TGTGCCAGCAGTTTGGGGCACCAACGGGAGCAGTACTTC.